Listed below are T cell receptor beta chains from one sample, sequenced in a study of T cell responses to AZD1222 COVID-19 vaccine. Produced via immunoSEQ multiplex PCR; TCRdb's table is partial and in-frame only. The sample contains 180,000 or so clones, about 95% of which appear only once. This material consisted of peripheral blood, taken on day 0 of AZD1222 vaccination. The origin of the receptors is an adult in good health. CDR3s include the opening cysteine and the closing phenylalanine or tryptophan. The order of the fields is D gene, V gene, clone size, J gene, CDR3 DNA, CDR3 protein. A D gene is named only where the DNA matches it firmly. Clone sizes are given selectively: once, few, many, or a class where the clone is expanded.

>.|TRBV5-4|.|TRBJ1-4
TGTGCCAGCAGCTTAAGGCGGGAGGCTAATGAAAAACTGTTTTTT
CASSLRREANEKLFF
>.|TRBV6-6|.|TRBJ2-7
TGTGCCAGCAGTCAACCCCTCCCTAGCCCAGGGGAACGGGGTTACGAGCAGTACTTC
CASSQPLPSPGERGYEQYF
>.|TRBV4-1|.|TRBJ2-7
TGCGCCAGCAGCCAAGAAGTGTCCGGAGAGCAGTACTTC
CASSQEVSGEQYF
>TRBD2|TRBV3-1/TRBV3-2|.|TRBJ2-1
TGTGCCAGCAGCCAAGAGGGGGGGTCCTACAATGAGCAGTTCTTC
CASSQEGGSYNEQFF
>.|TRBV28|.|TRBJ1-1
TGTGCCAGCAGTTTGCGGATACTAGGGGGCACTGAAGCTTTCTTT
CASSLRILGGTEAFF
>TRBD1|TRBV30|once|TRBJ2-7
TGTGCCTGGAGTTACAACCGCCCGACAGGGTACAACTACGAGCAGTACTTC
CAWSYNRPTGYNYEQYF
>.|TRBV5-6|.|TRBJ2-1
TGTGCCAGCAGCTTGGATCTTCGGGCGCAGTTCTTC
CASSLDLRAQFF
>.|TRBV19|.|TRBJ1-3
TGTGCCAGTAGTATAGGACAAACCTCTGGAAACACCATATATTTT
CASSIGQTSGNTIYF
>TRBD1|TRBV10-3|.|TRBJ1-1
TGTGCCATCAGGGGGACAGGGGCCTTCACTGAAGCTTTCTTT
CAIRGTGAFTEAFF
>.|TRBV29-1|few|TRBJ2-2
TGCAGCGTTGAGACCCCCGGGATGAACACCGGGGAGCTGTTTTTT
CSVETPGMNTGELFF
>TRBD1|TRBV6-5|.|TRBJ1-5
TGTGCCAGCAGCGCCGGGACAGGGCTAAATCAGCCCCAGCATTTT
CASSAGTGLNQPQHF
>.|TRBV15|.|TRBJ2-3
TGTGCCACCAGCAGAGGCCGGCAGACCACAGATACGCAGTATTTT
CATSRGRQTTDTQYF
>.|TRBV10-3|.|TRBJ1-2
TGTGCCATCAGTGAGTTTCGTGGCTACACCTTC
CAISEFRGYTF
>.|TRBV7-6|.|TRBJ2-3
TGTGCCAGCAGCCCCAGGGGGGAACAGGGGCCATGGGATACGCAGTATTTT
CASSPRGEQGPWDTQYF
>.|TRBV24-1|.|TRBJ1-5
TGTGCCACCAGTGATTTCTTGGATCAGCCCCAGCATTTT
CATSDFLDQPQHF
>.|TRBV12-3/TRBV12-4|.|TRBJ2-5
TGTGCCAGTGCCTCTAGAGGAGAGACCCAGTACTTC
CASASRGETQYF
>TRBD1|TRBV15|.|TRBJ1-1
TGTGCCACCAGCATACCAGGGGGCGCCGATGAAGCTTTCTTT
CATSIPGGADEAFF
>.|TRBV10-1|.|TRBJ1-1
TGCGCCAGCAGTTCCCAGTTGAACACTGAAGCTTTCTTT
CASSSQLNTEAFF
>.|TRBV10-3|.|TRBJ1-3
TGTGCCATCCGCCCGACCGAATGGACAAAAAGCGGCATATATTTT
CAIRPTEWTKSGIYF
>TRBD1|TRBV4-1|.|TRBJ1-2
TGCGCCAGCAGCCCCACCCGGGACAGGGGAGGGGATGGCTACACCTTC
CASSPTRDRGGDGYTF
>.|TRBV11-1|.|TRBJ1-4
TGTGCCAGCAGCTTTGGGCCGAATGAAAAACTGTTTTTT
CASSFGPNEKLFF
>.|TRBV6-5|.|TRBJ1-4
TGTGCCAGCAGTTACCGGCAGGGGCGCGAAAAACTGTTTTTT
CASSYRQGREKLFF
>.|TRBV18|.|TRBJ1-1
TGTGCCAGCTCACCCTCTGAAGGGTCAACTGAAGCTTTCTTT
CASSPSEGSTEAFF
>.|TRBV5-4|.|TRBJ1-5
TGTGCCAGCAGCTTGGAAGGGGGCAATCAGCCCCAGCATTTT
CASSLEGGNQPQHF
>.|TRBV7-3|.|TRBJ2-3
TGTGCCAGCCACCCACAAGGGGGAGTTAGCACAGATACGCAGTATTTT
CASHPQGGVSTDTQYF
>.|TRBV5-1|.|TRBJ2-1
TGCGCCAGCAGCTTGTACAGGGACAATGAGCAGTTCTTC
CASSLYRDNEQFF
>TRBD2|TRBV30|once|TRBJ2-3
TGTGCCTGGAGTTCTTATTTTGGTAGCGGGAGGGCGGTAGATACGCAGTATTTT
CAWSSYFGSGRAVDTQYF
>TRBD1|TRBV12-3/TRBV12-4|.|TRBJ1-2
TGTGCCAGCAGTCCCGGGACAGGGCATGGCTACACCTTC
CASSPGTGHGYTF
>.|TRBV18|.|TRBJ1-4
TGTGCCAGCTCAGATGAAAAACTGTTTTTT
CASSDEKLFF
>.|TRBV15|.|TRBJ2-5
TGTGCCACCAGCAGAGATATAGCGGAGACCCAGTACTTC
CATSRDIAETQYF
>.|TRBV6-4|.|TRBJ2-2
TGTGCCAGCAGTGACTCGGCCGAGGGCACCGGGGAGCTGTTTTTT
CASSDSAEGTGELFF
>.|TRBV28|.|TRBJ2-7
TGTGCCAGCAGTTTAGCGGGTGGGTACTACGAGCAGTACTTC
CASSLAGGYYEQYF
>.|TRBV5-1|.|TRBJ1-3
TGCGCCACCTCAGAAGGAGGGACCGCCAGGGGAAACACCATATATTTT
CATSEGGTARGNTIYF
>.|TRBV20-1|.|TRBJ1-6
TGCAGTGCTCGTGCTCTAGAATCACCCCTCCACTTT
CSARALESPLHF
>TRBD1|TRBV6-5|.|TRBJ2-7
TGTGCCAGCAGTTACCGCGACAGGGGCGAGCAGTACTTC
CASSYRDRGEQYF
>.|TRBV27|once|TRBJ1-5
TGTGCCAGCAGTTTAGACGGAAATAGCAATCAGCCCCAGCATTTT
CASSLDGNSNQPQHF
>.|TRBV5-1|.|TRBJ1-1
TGCGCCAGCAGCTCATTTGGGGTAGAGAACACTGAAGCTTTCTTT
CASSSFGVENTEAFF
>TRBD2|TRBV5-1|once|TRBJ2-1
TGCGCCAGCAGCTTGGGACTAGCGGGAGGTCTCGATGAGCAGTTCTTC
CASSLGLAGGLDEQFF
>TRBD1|TRBV7-8|.|TRBJ1-2
TGTGCCAGCAGCTTCACCGGGACAGCGATAGCTAACTATGGCTACACCTTC
CASSFTGTAIANYGYTF
>TRBD1|TRBV20-1|.|TRBJ1-1
TGCAGTGCCACAGAGACAGGGAAAGCTTTCTTT
CSATETGKAFF